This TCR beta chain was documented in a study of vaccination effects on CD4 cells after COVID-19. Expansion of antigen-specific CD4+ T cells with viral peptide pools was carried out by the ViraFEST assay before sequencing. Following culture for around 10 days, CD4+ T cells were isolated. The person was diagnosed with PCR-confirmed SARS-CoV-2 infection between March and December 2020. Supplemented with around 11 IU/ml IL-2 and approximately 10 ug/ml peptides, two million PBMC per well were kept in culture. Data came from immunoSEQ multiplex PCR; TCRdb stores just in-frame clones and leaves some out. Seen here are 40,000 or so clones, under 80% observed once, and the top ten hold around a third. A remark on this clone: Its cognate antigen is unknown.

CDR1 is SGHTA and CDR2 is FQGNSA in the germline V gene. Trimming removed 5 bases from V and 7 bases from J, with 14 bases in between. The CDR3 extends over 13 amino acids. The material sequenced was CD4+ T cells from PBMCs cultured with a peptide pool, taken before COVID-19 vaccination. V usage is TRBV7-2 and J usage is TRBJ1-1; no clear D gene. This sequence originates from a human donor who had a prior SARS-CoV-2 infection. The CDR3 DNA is TGTGCCAGCAGCCAAGACAACGTACTTGAAGCTTTCTTT. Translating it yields CASSQDNVLEAFF.